This is a list of T cell receptor beta chains from one sample in a study of radiotherapy plus CTLA-4 blockade in lung cancer. The protocol was immunoSEQ multiplex PCR, while the TCRdb copy is restricted to in-frame clones and leaves out a portion. The table includes 45,000 or so clones, roughly three quarters detected once. The sample consisted of peripheral blood, taken from a patient treated with radiotherapy plus ipilimumab. All receptors come from a human donor with non-small cell lung cancer who had stable disease on radiotherapy plus ipilimumab. The CDR3 runs from the conserved cysteine through the conserved F or W. Fields, in order: CDR3 DNA, CDR3 protein, D gene, clone size, J gene, V gene. The D gene is left open where the match is weak. Part of the rows lack a size; the others show once, few, many or a class for expanded clones.

TGTGCCAGCAGGCCTGGACTAGCGGGGGACTACACCGGGGAGCTGTTTTTT CASRPGLAGDYTGELFF TRBD2 - TRBJ2-2 TRBV7-3
TGTGCCAGCAGCTTATATTCCACTGAAGCTTTCTTT CASSLYSTEAFF - - TRBJ1-1 TRBV5-6
TGTGCCATAGGCACGGGGCGGGGGGGCGTAGATACGCAGTATTTT CAIGTGRGGVDTQYF TRBD2 - TRBJ2-3 TRBV10-3
TGTGCCAGCAGCTTAGACGGGACAGGGAAGGGAAACACCATATATTTT CASSLDGTGKGNTIYF TRBD1 - TRBJ1-3 TRBV7-3
TGCGCCAGCAGCTTACCCAAGGACAGGGTCGATGAGCAGTTCTTC CASSLPKDRVDEQFF TRBD1 - TRBJ2-1 TRBV5-1
TGCAGCGCCGAGCCGGTCCTCTATGGCTACACCTTC CSAEPVLYGYTF - - TRBJ1-2 TRBV29-1
TGTGCCAGCAGCTTGGGCAGTAGCAATCAGCCCCAGCATTTT CASSLGSSNQPQHF - - TRBJ1-5 TRBV5-6
TGTGCGATTGGGCTCGGAAATCAGCCCCAGCATTTT CAIGLGNQPQHF - - TRBJ1-5 TRBV19
TGTGCCAGCAGCCAACAAAAGCGTGACGGGGGCGCGGACCCTAATCAGCCCCAGCATTTT CASSQQKRDGGADPNQPQHF - - TRBJ1-5 TRBV11-3
TGTGCCAGCAGTTCCCCCGTCGATAGCAATCAGCCCCAGCATTTT CASSSPVDSNQPQHF - - TRBJ1-5 TRBV28
TGCGCCAGCAGCTTGGCCCGGGACACTTCCCTCTTGAACACTGAAGCTTTCTTT CASSLARDTSLLNTEAFF - - TRBJ1-1 TRBV5-1
TGTGCCAGCAGTCCAGGACTAGCGGGGGGGCTAAGAAACACCGGGGAGCTGTTTTTT CASSPGLAGGLRNTGELFF TRBD2 - TRBJ2-2 TRBV27
TGTGCCAGCAGCTGGGGGGAGACCCGCGAGCAGTTCTTC CASSWGETREQFF - - TRBJ2-1 TRBV5-6
TGTGCCAGCAGCTTAGGTACCGGCACAGATACGCAGTATTTT CASSLGTGTDTQYF - once TRBJ2-3 TRBV7-3
TGTGCCAGCAGCCCCCACCCGGACAGGGACGAAAAACTGTTTTTT CASSPHPDRDEKLFF TRBD1 - TRBJ1-4 TRBV5-4
TGCAGCGTTGAAAGCGGGGACAGAAGCACAGATACGCAGTATTTT CSVESGDRSTDTQYF - once TRBJ2-3 TRBV29-1
TGTGCCAGCAGTTCTCCGGGACAGGGCTATCAGCCCCAGCATTTT CASSSPGQGYQPQHF TRBD1 - TRBJ1-5 TRBV28
TGTGCCAGCAGTACAGTACAGAGGTTGAACACTGAAGCTTTCTTT CASSTVQRLNTEAFF - - TRBJ1-1 TRBV27
TGCGCCAGCAGCCAAGAGCTTATCGGCGTAGCGGGGGTTGAGCAGTTCTTC CASSQELIGVAGVEQFF TRBD2 - TRBJ2-1 TRBV4-1
TGTGCCAGCTCACCGGGGGGAGAAGCTTTCTTT CASSPGGEAFF - - TRBJ1-1 TRBV18
TGTGCCAGCAGTTATTCTTCCCTCTCCCTGAACACTGAAGCTTTCTTT CASSYSSLSLNTEAFF - - TRBJ1-1 TRBV6-5
TGTGCCAGCAGCTTAGGTCAGAACACTGAAGCTTTCTTT CASSLGQNTEAFF - - TRBJ1-1 TRBV11-2
TGTGCCAGCAGCCCAATGACAGGAGGGAGCACTGAAGCTTTCTTT CASSPMTGGSTEAFF - once TRBJ1-1 TRBV7-9
TGTGCCAGCCGGACAGGGAACCTTAGGGGGAAACTGTTTTTT CASRTGNLRGKLFF TRBD1 - TRBJ1-4 TRBV6-5
TGTGCCAGCGCCCTAGCGGGGCACACCGGGGAGCTGTTTTTT CASALAGHTGELFF TRBD2 - TRBJ2-2 TRBV9
TGTGCCAGCAGCCAAGTGACTGGGGAGCCCCTCTATGGCTACACCTTC CASSQVTGEPLYGYTF - - TRBJ1-2 TRBV4-2
TGTGCCAGCAGCTTAGGTCCCTACACCACAGATACGCAGTATTTT CASSLGPYTTDTQYF - few TRBJ2-3 TRBV5-5
TGCGCCAGCAGCCCTACAGCTAGCAATCAGCCCCAGCATTTT CASSPTASNQPQHF - few TRBJ1-5 TRBV5-1
TGTGCCAGCAGTTACTCGAGAGCTGCTAACTATGGCTACACCTTC CASSYSRAANYGYTF - - TRBJ1-2 TRBV6-5
TGTGCCAGCTCATCTTCGACAGGGAATAGCAATCAGCCCCAGCATTTT CASSSSTGNSNQPQHF TRBD1 - TRBJ1-5 TRBV18
TGTGCCAGTAGTTCAACAGGGTCGGGGGAGCAGTACTTC CASSSTGSGEQYF - few TRBJ2-7 TRBV19
TGTGCCATCAGTCACGCCCATCTAACAGGTGGTGGTCCGTACACTGAAGCTTTCTTT CAISHAHLTGGGPYTEAFF - - TRBJ1-1 TRBV10-3
TGTGCCAGCACTTTGGACAGGGCCAATTCACCCCTCCACTTT CASTLDRANSPLHF TRBD1 few TRBJ1-6 TRBV6-1
TGTGCCAGCAGTCGACAGGGTTGGAATGAAAAACTGTTTTTT CASSRQGWNEKLFF TRBD1 - TRBJ1-4 TRBV28
TGTGCCAGCACCCGGGACAGCCCCCAACTCTCCTATGGCTACACCTTC CASTRDSPQLSYGYTF TRBD1 - TRBJ1-2 TRBV7-8
TGTGCCAGCAGCTTTGGTGGGGGTAGCACAGATACGCAGTATTTT CASSFGGGSTDTQYF - - TRBJ2-3 TRBV7-9
TGTGCCAGCAGTTTACGGATAGCCTATGAGCAGTTCTTC CASSLRIAYEQFF - - TRBJ2-1 TRBV27
TGTGCCAGCAGCCAGACCGGGACAGGGGGTACTGAAGCTTTCTTT CASSQTGTGGTEAFF TRBD1 once TRBJ1-1 TRBV16
TGTGCCAGCAGTGAATCGCTAGCGCGGGATGAGCAGTTCTTC CASSESLARDEQFF - - TRBJ2-1 TRBV6-5
TGCAGCGCCGGGGGGGCAGGGGGCTGGACTGAAGCTTTCTTT CSAGGAGGWTEAFF TRBD1 - TRBJ1-1 TRBV29-1
TGTGCCAGCAGTTTACCTGGGAGGACTAATGAAAAACTGTTTTTT CASSLPGRTNEKLFF - - TRBJ1-4 TRBV28
TGCGCCAGCAGCTTGGTTTCGTCGAACCATGGCTACACCTTC CASSLVSSNHGYTF - - TRBJ1-2 TRBV5-1
TGTGCCAGCAGTGATACGAGGGGGCGAAGCACCGGGGAGCTGTTTTTT CASSDTRGRSTGELFF TRBD1 few TRBJ2-2 TRBV25-1
TGTGCCAGCTCACTTCCGGGACAGGGACATTACAATGAGCAGTTCTTC CASSLPGQGHYNEQFF TRBD1 - TRBJ2-1 TRBV18
TGTGCCAGCAGCCTCGGGACAGGGGGCAATCAGCCCCAGCATTTT CASSLGTGGNQPQHF TRBD1 - TRBJ1-5 TRBV5-4
TGTGCCAGCAGCTTAGCATCTGGATATGGCTACACCTTC CASSLASGYGYTF - - TRBJ1-2 TRBV7-2
TGTGCCAGCCATTCAAGTTCCTACAATGAGCAGTTCTTC CASHSSSYNEQFF - - TRBJ2-1 TRBV19
TGTGCCAGCCGAGAGAAGTCTGGTAATGAAAAACTGTTTTTT CASREKSGNEKLFF - - TRBJ1-4 TRBV19
TGCGCCAGCAGCGTCCGACAGATCGCGAACACCGGGGAGCTGTTTTTT CASSVRQIANTGELFF - - TRBJ2-2 TRBV5-1
TGTGCCAGCAGCTTAGGAACAGGCTCGGAGACCCAGTACTTC CASSLGTGSETQYF - - TRBJ2-5 TRBV7-6
TGTGCCAGCAGCTCCCTAGGGGGATCTAGCGGGGGGGCACATACGCAGTATTTT CASSSLGGSSGGAHTQYF TRBD2 - TRBJ2-3 TRBV7-2